Below, one T cell receptor (beta chain) is given with its context. It was with 60 Vbeta and 13 Jbeta primers that the PCR ran. Clones were read by immunoSEQ multiplex PCR, and TCRdb kept only the in-frame ones, dropping some. The sample yields fewer than 200,000 clones, under 80% seen once. Germline lookup yields CDR1 SGDLS and CDR2 YYNGEE. V lost 5 bases to trimming and J lost 5 bases; unmatched junction nucleotides: 15. The CDR3 contains 18 residues. The data were taken from a study of cytomegalovirus exposure and HLA in healthy donors. The rearrangement joins TRBV9 to TRBJ2-1; 11 bases align to TRBD2. This TCR came from a female donor in good health and CMV-seronegative. The sequenced sample consisted of PBMCs. The CDR3 DNA follows: TGTGCCAGCAGAGCCGGGACTAGCGGCGTTCCCCCTGACAATGAGCAGTTCTTC. Its translation: CASRAGTSGVPPDNEQFF.